The T cell receptor beta chain described here comes from a study of blood T cell repertoires in COVID-19. As to this clone: A much larger clone differs by one base, so this may be a read error.

Libraries were prepared by immunoSEQ multiplex PCR; TCRdb keeps only in-frame clonotypes and omits some of them. This sample has roughly 220,000 clones; roughly 89% occur once, and the top ten carry roughly 2.3%. CDR1 is SGDLS and CDR2 is YYNGEE in the germline V gene. The CDR3 consists of 15 residues. The sequenced material came from peripheral blood. This chain uses TRBV9 with TRBJ2-2; TRBD2 aligns across 12 bases. The clonotype was recovered from a man under 40 who had recovered from COVID-19. The CDR3 here is CASGVGTSGTGELFF. In DNA form, the CDR3 reads TGTGCCAGCGGCGTAGGGACTAGCGGGACCGGGGAGCTGTTTTTT.